The 20 T cell receptor beta chains presented below share a single source sample, sequenced in a study of T cell changes during pregnancy in multiple sclerosis. TCRdb keeps only in-frame clones here, not all; method: immunoSEQ multiplex PCR. The data show around 45,000 clones, less than 95% seen once. Specimen: CD4+ T cells from peripheral blood mononuclear cells, collected in the third trimester of pregnancy. The receptors come from a female donor with multiple sclerosis, enrolled in a pregnancy study.

The chain joins TRBV11-2 to TRBJ2-5; D is uncertain. Trimming removed 7 bases at V and 5 bases at J, with 8 bases between. The CDR3 totals 11 residues. Germline-derived CDR1 and CDR2 are SGHAT and FQNNGV. CDR3 nucleotides: TGTGCCAGCACCAACTTGGAGACCCAGTACTTC. Translation: CASTNLETQYF. Full variable domain (missing parts from reference TRBV11-2 and TRBJ2-5): EAGVAQSPRYKIIEKRQSVAFWCNPISGHATLYWYQQILGQGPKLLIQFQNNGVVDDSQLPKDRFSAERLKGVDSTLKIQPAKLEDSAVYLCASTNLETQYFGPGTRLLVL.

V gene TRBV11-2 combines with J gene TRBJ2-5; 9 positions agree with TRBD2. V shed 2 bases and J 3 bases; nucleotides not matched to a gene: 4. Germline CDR1 and CDR2: SGHAT and FQNNGV. The CDR3 extends over 15 amino acids. The CDR3 nucleotides are TGTGCCAGCAGCTTAATACTAGCGGGTGAAGAGACCCAGTACTTC. Protein: CASSLILAGEETQYF.

CDR3 bases: TGTGCCAGTAGTCTCTTGCGTCCAGGGGCATCTGGGGCCAACGTCCTGACTTTC. This codes for CASSLLRPGASGANVLTF. The chain has TRBV19 and TRBJ2-6; possible D gene TRBD1, 6 bases. The V end lost 5 bases, the J end lost 1 base, and 18 bases lay between the germline ends. The V gene's germline CDR1 is LNHDA and CDR2 SQIVND (reference sequence). This CDR3 spans 18 amino acids.

The V call is TRBV2, the J call TRBJ2-7; TRBD1 aligns across 7 bases. This CDR3 comprises 12 residues. The germline V gene has CDR1 SNHLY and CDR2 FYNNEI. The trim removed 8 bases at V and 2 bases at J, leaving 3 bases unmatched. CDR3 DNA: TGTGCCAGCCACAGGGGCCCCTACGAGCAGTACTTC. Translating gives CASHRGPYEQYF.

The rearrangement uses TRBV9 and TRBJ1-2; weak D call: TRBD1 (6 bases). The CDR3 sequence is 15 residues long. Germline values: CDR1 SGDLS, CDR2 YYNGEE. V was cut by 3 bases and J by 8 bases, with 20 bases left in between. This CDR3 is CASSGRMGAAVGYTF. DNA for the CDR3: TGTGCCAGCAGCGGGAGGATGGGGGCCGCCGTGGGCTACACCTTC.

The rearrangement uses TRBV10-3 and TRBJ2-2, with D tentatively TRBD2 (7 bases). Trimming stripped 8 bases from V and 4 bases from J, with 14 bases between. Germline CDR1 and CDR2: ENHRY and SYGVKD. The CDR3 sequence is 14 residues long. The CDR3 loop is CAIRREGGTGELFF. CDR3 nucleotide sequence: TGTGCCATCCGGAGGGAGGGGGGCACCGGGGAGCTGTTTTTT.

The chain has TRBV2 and TRBJ2-1; possibly TRBD1 for D (6 bases). Germline loops: CDR1 SNHLY, CDR2 FYNNEI. The CDR3 is made up of 15 amino acids. V was cut by 1 base and J by 2 bases, with 9 bases left in between. The CDR3 region is CASSEEGVPYNEQFF. DNA of the CDR3: TGTGCCAGCAGTGAAGAGGGGGTGCCCTACAATGAGCAGTTCTTC.

The table lists this clone with a count of one. CDR3 sequence: CALQGRSEKLFF. The DNA of the CDR3 is TGTGCCTTACAGGGGCGGAGTGAAAAACTGTTTTTT. The rearrangement joins TRBV30 to TRBJ1-4, with 7 bases matching TRBD1. Germline V gene sequence: CDR1 GTSNPN, CDR2 SVGIG (reference sequence). The CDR3 consists of 12 residues. After removal of 7 bases from V and 7 bases from J, the junction contained 6 bases not matched to a gene.

The chain is built from TRBV4-3 and TRBJ2-2; D uncertain. This CDR3 contains 14 residues. The germline V gene has CDR1 LGHNA and CDR2 YSLEER. Trimming shortened V by 0 bases and J by 6 bases, and 8 bases separated the two germline ends. CDR3 sequence reads: CASSQDIPAGELFF. DNA of the CDR3: TGCGCCAGCAGCCAAGATATCCCTGCCGGGGAGCTGTTTTTT.

The chain is built from TRBV11-2 and TRBJ2-5; D possibly corresponds to TRBD1 (5 bases). Germline V CDR1 and CDR2: SGHAT, FQNNGV. The CDR3 contains 14 residues. V gave up 5 bases and J gave up 4 bases, with 14 bases separating them. The CDR3 loop is CASSPRVSRETQYF. CDR3 bases: TGTGCCAGCAGCCCCAGGGTCTCCCGAGAGACCCAGTACTTC.

This chain connects TRBV28 to TRBJ1-1, with D perhaps matching TRBD1 (6 bases). V was cut by 0 bases and J by 1 base, with 18 bases left in between. Germline assignment: CDR1 MDHEN and CDR2 SYDVKM. There are 18 residues in the CDR3. The CDR3, as DNA: TGTGCCAGCAGTTTATGGGGGATCAGAGAACAGGGGAACACTGAAGCTTTCTTT. It translates to CASSLWGIREQGNTEAFF.

The CDR3 coding sequence is TGTGCCAGCTCGCGTATTATAGACAATGAGCAGTTCTTC. This codes for CASSRIIDNEQFF. V gene TRBV2 combines with J gene TRBJ2-1; no firm D call. Per the germline V gene, CDR1 is SNHLY and CDR2 is FYNNEI. The CDR3 is made up of 13 amino acids. V lost 8 bases and J 5 bases, leaving 13 bases between the germline ends.

This clone was picked up one time. This chain uses TRBV27 with TRBJ2-7; a weak D match, TRBD2 (6 bases). The CDR3 loop spans 16 amino acids. Trimming pared 1 base from V and 4 bases from J, leaving 17 bases between. Germline loops: CDR1 MNHEY, CDR2 SMNVEV (reference sequence). The CDR3 sequence is CASSLFFTGTGYEQYF. The CDR3 DNA sequence: TGTGCCAGCAGTTTATTTTTTACGGGGACTGGGTACGAGCAGTACTTC.

This sequence joins TRBV5-1 and TRBJ2-7, with D uncertain. In germline, CDR1 is SGHRS, CDR2 YFSETQ. V lost 0 bases, J lost 1 base, and 8 bases lay in between. The CDR3 length is 14 residues. The chain's CDR3 is CASSLGSMSYEQYF. CDR3 nucleotide sequence: TGCGCCAGCAGCTTGGGCAGTATGTCCTACGAGCAGTACTTC.

This rearrangement joins TRBV5-1 to TRBJ2-7; TRBD2 aligns across 16 bases. Germline-derived CDR1 and CDR2 are SGHRS and YFSETQ. CDR3 length equals 16 residues. The trim removed 5 bases at V and 5 bases at J, leaving 7 bases unmatched. CDR3 DNA sequence: TGCGCCAGCAGTCCCGGGGGGACTAGCGGGAGGGACGAGCAGTACTTC. Translating it yields CASSPGGTSGRDEQYF.

The genes are TRBV14 and TRBJ1-6; D gene unclear. The V and J ends lost 0 bases and 10 bases respectively, with 10 bases between them. Germline CDR1 reads SGHDN; CDR2 reads FVKESK. The CDR3 covers 14 residues. CDR3 sequence (DNA): TGTGCCAGCAGCCAAGATATCGGTCGATCACCCCTCCACTTT. Translating it yields CASSQDIGRSPLHF.

The chain employs TRBV7-2 and TRBJ2-5, with TRBD2 matching 14 bases. This CDR3 has 16 amino acids. J gave up 2 bases and V 4 bases, and 3 bases lay outside the gene matches. Germline CDR1 and CDR2: SGHTA and FQGNSA. The CDR3 DNA sequence: TGTGCCAGCAGCTCTCGGACTAGCGGGAGGCAAGAGACCCAGTACTTC. The encoded protein is CASSSRTSGRQETQYF.

This chain joins TRBV14 and TRBJ1-1, with 8 bases identical to TRBD1. Trimming removed 5 bases from V and 1 base from J; junction bases left unmatched: 6. The length of the CDR3 is 15 residues. Looked up from germline, CDR1 is SGHDN and CDR2 is FVKESK. In DNA form, the CDR3 reads TGTGCCAGCAGCAACGGACAGGGAGGGAACACTGAAGCTTTCTTT. Translation: CASSNGQGGNTEAFF.

The count of this clone is one. The V call is TRBV18, the J call TRBJ2-3; 8 positions agree with TRBD2. V trimming: 1 base; J trimming: 1 base; junction bases outside the gene matches: 7. The CDR3 is 17 amino acids. Germline V CDR1 and CDR2: KGHSH, LQKENI. The DNA for the CDR3 is TGTGCCAGCTCACCACGACCCGTAGCGGGGCGCACAGATACGCAGTATTTT. It specifies CASSPRPVAGRTDTQYF.

Turning to this clone: Different DNA sequences within this sample yield the same CDR3. The rearrangement uses TRBV7-2 and TRBJ2-5, with a possible D match to TRBD2 (5 bases). Germline-derived CDR1 and CDR2 are SGHTA and FQGNSA. V shed 5 bases and J shed 5 bases, with 15 bases lying between them. CDR3 length: 14 amino acids. CDR3 loop: CASSQTGEKETQYF. The CDR3 DNA reads as TGTGCCAGCAGCCAAACCGGGGAGAAGGAGACCCAGTACTTC.